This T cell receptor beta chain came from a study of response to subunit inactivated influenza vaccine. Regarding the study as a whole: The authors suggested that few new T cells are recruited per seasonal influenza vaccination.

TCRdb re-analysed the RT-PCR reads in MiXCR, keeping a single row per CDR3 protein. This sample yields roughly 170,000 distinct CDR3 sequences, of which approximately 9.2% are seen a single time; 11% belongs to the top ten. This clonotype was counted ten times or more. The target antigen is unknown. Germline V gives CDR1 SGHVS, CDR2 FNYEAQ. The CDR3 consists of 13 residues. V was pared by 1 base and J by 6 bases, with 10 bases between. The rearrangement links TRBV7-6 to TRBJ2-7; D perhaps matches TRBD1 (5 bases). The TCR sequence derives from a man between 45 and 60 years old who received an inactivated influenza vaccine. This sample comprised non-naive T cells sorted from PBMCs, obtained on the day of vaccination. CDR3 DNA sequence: TGTGCCAGCAGCTTAGGGGAAGACAGCGAGCAGTACTTC. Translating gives CASSLGEDSEQYF.